Listed below are T cell receptor beta chains from one sample, sequenced in a study of T cell clonotyping in hematopoietic cell transplantation. Using immunoSEQ multiplex PCR, the repertoire was profiled, and TCRdb retains in-frame clones only, with some absent. The sample carries over 9,500 clones, approximately 90% recorded once. Material for sequencing was peripheral blood mononuclear cells. Every receptor here comes from a woman in her forties or fifties in good health. Some clones in this sample may be carry-over from other donors' samples. CDR3s include the opening cysteine and the closing phenylalanine or tryptophan. The D gene is left open where the match is weak. Size tells how often a clone was seen (once, few, many) or the class of an expanded clone, and some rows leave it out.

v_gene	abundance	d_gene	j_gene	CDR3aa	CDR3nt
TRBV6-5	NA	NA	TRBJ1-1	CASSYWGGETEAFF	TGTGCCAGCAGTTACTGGGGGGGAGAAACTGAAGCTTTCTTT
TRBV9	few	TRBD1	TRBJ1-2	CASSVATGADYGYTF	TGTGCCAGCAGCGTAGCGACAGGGGCGGACTATGGCTACACCTTC
TRBV2	NA	NA	TRBJ1-2	CASSETVNYGYTF	TGTGCCAGCAGTGAGACGGTGAACTATGGCTACACCTTC
TRBV14	NA	NA	TRBJ1-2	CASSPEYGGIAASLHF	TGTGCCAGCAGCCCTGAATATGGAGGGATCGCAGCCTCCCTCCACTTC
TRBV6-5	once	TRBD1	TRBJ1-4	CASNPQGGSEKLFF	TGTGCCAGCAACCCCCAGGGGGGAAGTGAAAAACTGTTTTTT
TRBV19	NA	NA	TRBJ1-3	CASSVGNTIYF	TGTGCCAGTAGCGTTGGAAACACCATATATTTT
TRBV30	NA	NA	TRBJ1-1	CAWSVVRTTGEAFF	TGTGCCTGGAGTGTAGTCAGGACGACCGGTGAAGCTTTCTTT
TRBV28	once	NA	TRBJ2-1	CASSLMGNRGDEQFF	TGTGCCAGCAGTTTAATGGGAAATCGGGGTGATGAGCAGTTCTTC
TRBV7-2	NA	TRBD1	TRBJ1-2	CASSSQQGAEYKYYGYTF	TGTGCCAGCAGCTCCCAACAGGGGGCGGAATACAAATACTATGGCTACACCTTC
TRBV2	NA	NA	TRBJ1-1	CASSRDRGENTEAFF	TGTGCCAGCAGTCGAGACAGAGGGGAGAACACTGAAGCTTTCTTT
TRBV11-1	NA	NA	TRBJ1-2	CASSFSSEGGYGYTF	TGTGCCAGCAGCTTCTCGAGCGAAGGGGGCTATGGCTACACCTTC